The 19 T cell receptor beta chains reported below all come from one sample, sequenced in a study of blood T cell repertoires in COVID-19. Data came from immunoSEQ multiplex PCR; TCRdb stores just in-frame clones and leaves some out. Of 45,000 to 60,000 clones in the sample, about 86% were seen once. The sequencing sample was made of peripheral blood. Receptors originate from a man in his sixties or seventies with active COVID-19.

CDR3 amino acids: CASSLWTSGGADTQYF. For the CDR3, the DNA is TGTGCCAGCAGCCTGTGGACTAGCGGGGGGGCGGATACGCAGTATTTT. This rearrangement joins TRBV3-1 (or the pseudogene TRBV3-2) to TRBJ2-3; TRBD2 matches at 15 bases. Germline CDR1 and CDR2: LGHDT and YNNKEL (reference sequence). Trimming removed 4 bases from V and 6 bases from J; junction bases left unmatched: 5. CDR3 length: 16 amino acids.

V usage is TRBV7-2 and J usage is TRBJ2-2, with 7 bases that match TRBD1. Trimming at V came to 4 bases and at J to 7 bases, leaving 6 bases not matched to a gene. CDR1 and CDR2 (germline): SGHTA, FQGNSA. CDR3 length: 14 amino acids. This CDR3 is CASSYGQAGGELFF. Written as DNA, the CDR3 is TGTGCCAGCAGCTATGGACAGGCGGGCGGGGAGCTGTTTTTT.

The gene calls are TRBV27 and TRBJ2-1; D might be TRBD1 (9 bases). The CDR3 length is 15 residues. Germline V CDR1 and CDR2: MNHEY, SMNVEV (reference sequence). The V gene lost 7 bases and the J gene lost 9 bases, with 22 bases spanning the gap. This CDR3 is CASTGRDRVGSEQFF. The CDR3 nucleotides read TGTGCCAGCACCGGGAGGGACAGGGTGGGAAGTGAGCAGTTCTTC.

This chain links TRBV6-1 with TRBJ1-2; possible D gene TRBD1, 6 bases. CDR1 and CDR2 from the germline V gene are MNHNS and SASEGT. V was cut by 1 base and J by 4 bases, with 10 bases left in between. The CDR3 spans 14 residues. Here the CDR3 DNA reads TGTGCCAGCAGTGAAGTAAGGGGGAGCTATGGCTACACCTTC. As protein: CASSEVRGSYGYTF.

The chain recombines TRBV4-1 with TRBJ2-2, with 7 bases that match TRBD2. Trimming removed 3 bases from V and 0 bases from J; junction bases left unmatched: 10. CDR1 MGHRA and CDR2 YSYEKL come from the germline V gene. The CDR3 is made up of 18 amino acids. CDR3 nucleotides: TGCGCCAGCAGCCAGCATCTCTTCCGGGAGGCGAACACCGGGGAGCTGTTTTTT. The encoded protein is CASSQHLFREANTGELFF.

This chain uses TRBV24-1 with TRBJ2-2; 8 bases are a match to TRBD1. CDR1 and CDR2 (germline): KGHDR, SFDVKD. The CDR3 length is 15 residues. J lost 5 bases, V lost 4 bases, and 5 bases had no gene match. This CDR3 is CATSEPTGETGELFF. The CDR3 region has the DNA TGTGCCACCAGTGAGCCGACAGGGGAAACCGGGGAGCTGTTTTTT.

The CDR3 nucleotides read TGTGCCAGCAGCGCTAGGGCAGGGATACAAGAGACCCAGTACTTC. Encoded protein: CASSARAGIQETQYF. This chain uses TRBV9 with TRBJ2-5; a possible D gene is TRBD1 (5 bases). The CDR3 length is 15 residues. CDR1 is SGDLS and CDR2 is YYNGEE in the germline V gene. Trimming took off 3 bases at V and 2 bases at J, with 14 bases between the two ends.

This clone has only a few counts. The chain has TRBV7-2 and TRBJ1-1; possibly TRBD1 for D (6 bases). The V end was cut by 4 bases, the J end by 1 base, with 10 bases between. Germline CDR1 reads SGHTA; CDR2 reads FQGNSA. There are 14 residues in the CDR3. For the CDR3, the DNA is TGTGCCAGCAGCTACAGGGCTACGAACACTGAAGCTTTCTTT. Translating gives CASSYRATNTEAFF.

J is TRBJ1-1 and V is TRBV5-6; no firm D call. The germline V gene encodes CDR1 SGHDT and CDR2 YYEEEE. The CDR3 consists of 13 residues. V shed 0 bases and J shed 5 bases, with 8 bases lying between them. CDR3 amino acids: CASSLDRGTEAFF. In DNA form, the CDR3 reads TGTGCCAGCAGCTTGGATCGGGGTACTGAAGCTTTCTTT.

A note on this clone: The same CDR3 arises from other DNA sequences in this sample as well. The chain uses TRBV6-2 or TRBV6-3 and TRBJ2-2; D is perhaps TRBD2 (6 bases). From germline, CDR1 is MNHEY and CDR2 SVGEGT. The CDR3 sequence is 15 residues long. The CDR3 sequence is CASGQTASGTGELFF. The CDR3, as DNA: TGTGCTAGCGGCCAGACAGCTTCGGGCACCGGGGAGCTGTTTTTT.

The chain has TRBV3-1 (or the pseudogene TRBV3-2) and TRBJ1-5; D is perhaps TRBD1 (6 bases). V lost 0 bases and J 2 bases, leaving 11 bases between the germline ends. The germline gives CDR1 LGHDT, CDR2 YNNKEL (reference sequence). This CDR3 is 16 amino acids long. CDR3 region: CASSQEAGGRNQPQHF. CDR3 nucleotide sequence: TGTGCCAGCAGCCAAGAAGCGGGGGGGCGCAATCAGCCCCAGCATTTT.

The gene calls are TRBV5-1 and TRBJ1-2, with D possibly matching TRBD1 (6 bases). There are 14 residues in the CDR3. V was pared by 4 bases and J by 14 bases, with 24 bases between. Germline lookup yields CDR1 SGHRS and CDR2 YFSETQ. As DNA, the CDR3 is TGCGCCAGCAGCACCGGACAGCGCCAGGCCCGGCGGACCTTC. Encoded protein: CASSTGQRQARRTF.

This chain connects TRBV6-4 to TRBJ2-3; TRBD2 might be the D (5 bases). The CDR3 has 14 amino acids. Germline V gene data show CDR1 as MRHNA and CDR2 as SNTAGT. The ends were cut back, 11 bases at V and 1 base at J, with 16 bases in the middle. The CDR3 DNA reads as TGTGCCTTCCTCCAGCGGCGCTGCACAGATACGCAGTATTTT. Residues: CAFLQRRCTDTQYF.

V and J are TRBV6-5 and TRBJ1-1; D gene unclear. This CDR3 has 14 amino acids. The V gene's germline CDR1 is MNHEY and CDR2 SVGAGI. V was pared by 4 bases and J by 4 bases, with 13 bases between. In DNA form, the CDR3 reads TGTGCCAGCAGTTTAATTAGACCGGGCACTGAAGCTTTCTTT. Its protein product is CASSLIRPGTEAFF.

This chain uses TRBV6-5 with TRBJ2-2; D remains ambiguous. The CDR3 contains 14 residues. Germline V lookup: CDR1 MNHEY, CDR2 SVGAGI. The germline V and J ends were trimmed by 8 bases and 2 bases, with 12 bases remaining between them. Here the CDR3 DNA reads TGTGCCAGCCGGTCATATGCTAACACCGGGGAGCTGTTTTTT. Translating it yields CASRSYANTGELFF.

This rearrangement joins TRBV3-1 (or the pseudogene TRBV3-2) to TRBJ2-1; tentatively, D is TRBD2 (5 bases). The CDR3 sequence is 13 residues long. V was clipped by 1 base and J by 6 bases, with 7 bases between them. Germline CDR1 and CDR2: LGHDT and YNNKEL (reference sequence). The CDR3 here is CASSQVLVNEQFF. CDR3 coding DNA: TGTGCCAGCAGCCAAGTACTAGTCAATGAGCAGTTCTTC.

This chain connects TRBV21-1 to TRBJ2-6; the table's D call, TRBD2, has no DNA check behind it. TRBV21-1 counts as a pseudogene. The CDR3 contains 17 residues. The DNA of the CDR3 is TGTGCCAGCAGCAATGGGTCGGGGGGATCTGGGGCCAACGTCCTGACTTTC. Its protein is CASSNGSGGSGANVLTF.

The CDR3 here is CASSQDQGTYATRQYF. DNA for the CDR3: TGCGCCAGCAGCCAAGATCAGGGGACATACGCTACGAGGCAGTACTTC. The J gene is TRBJ2-7, the V gene TRBV4-1, with a weak D call TRBD1 (6 bases). The CDR3 runs to 16 residues. CDR1 and CDR2 (germline): MGHRA, YSYEKL. V lost 0 bases to trimming and J lost 9 bases, with 21 bases between them.

Worth noting for this clone: This sample also contains other DNA sequences that code for the same CDR3. CDR3 sequence reads: CASSEAPTGSGGYTF. CDR3 bases: TGTGCCAGCAGTGAAGCCCCGACAGGGTCGGGTGGTTACACCTTC. This rearrangement joins TRBV2 to TRBJ1-2; 7 bases fit TRBD1. Germline trimming cut 0 bases from V and 11 bases from J; bases unmatched to any gene: 12. The CDR3 extends over 15 amino acids. Germline-derived CDR1 and CDR2 are SNHLY and FYNNEI.